The rows below give T cell receptor beta chains drawn from one sample of a study of shared clonotypes between healthy human individuals. Assay: immunoSEQ multiplex PCR; the TCRdb copy retains only in-frame clones and omits some. The table records 2 million or so clones, 85% to 95% of them present only once. The sequencing input was naive CD4+ T cells sorted from blood. The receptor set was obtained from a young man in good health. Each CDR3 is given with its conserved first and last residue. Where a row states a size, it is once, few, many or the class of an expanded clone; other rows omit it.

TRBV7-9	TRBJ2-7	-	CASSSSGTGIYEQYF
TRBV23-1	TRBJ2-5	-	CASSQSGLQETQYF
TRBV6-5	TRBJ2-5	-	CASSYIGAGETQYF
TRBV11-2	TRBJ2-1	once	CASSLTGNEQFF
TRBV6-5	TRBJ2-1	-	CASSWGLSSYNEQFF
TRBV5-4	TRBJ1-6	-	CASSDGGAYNSPLHF
TRBV7-2	TRBJ2-4	-	CASSLNWGIQYF
TRBV9	TRBJ2-5	-	CASNLLGGFQGTQYF
TRBV19	TRBJ1-5	-	CASSYREGNQPQHF
TRBV27	TRBJ1-5	-	CASSLGRASNQPQHF